This T cell receptor beta chain originates from a study of blood T cell repertoires in COVID-19. The overall study: Researchers got acute and convalescent COVID-19 samples from the United States, Italy and Spain. T cells, B-cell-depleted T cells, or PBMCs supplied cDNA or gDNA.

Per the authors' pipeline: Nucleated cell number was recorded as an estimate derived from reference gene primer amplification. Clones were sequenced by immunoSEQ multiplex PCR, and TCRdb holds only the in-frame ones, with some missing. V and J calls and clone size come straight from that table; D and trimming were deduced from the DNA. This sample carries about 180,000 clones, around 84% of them seen once, and the ten largest clones take approximately 7%. V lost 4 bases, J lost 0 bases, and 16 bases lay in between. CDR3 length: 17 amino acids. Per germline, CDR1 MNHEY and CDR2 SVGEGT. Sequencing used peripheral blood. This clonotype was sampled from a man aged 50 to 60 with active or convalescent COVID-19. The chain links TRBV6-2 or TRBV6-3 to TRBJ2-1, with D possibly matching TRBD2 (6 bases). CDR3 bases: TGTGCCAGCAGTTTCCGGGGGAGAATGAGCTCCTACAATGAGCAGTTCTTC. This sequence encodes CASSFRGRMSSYNEQFF.